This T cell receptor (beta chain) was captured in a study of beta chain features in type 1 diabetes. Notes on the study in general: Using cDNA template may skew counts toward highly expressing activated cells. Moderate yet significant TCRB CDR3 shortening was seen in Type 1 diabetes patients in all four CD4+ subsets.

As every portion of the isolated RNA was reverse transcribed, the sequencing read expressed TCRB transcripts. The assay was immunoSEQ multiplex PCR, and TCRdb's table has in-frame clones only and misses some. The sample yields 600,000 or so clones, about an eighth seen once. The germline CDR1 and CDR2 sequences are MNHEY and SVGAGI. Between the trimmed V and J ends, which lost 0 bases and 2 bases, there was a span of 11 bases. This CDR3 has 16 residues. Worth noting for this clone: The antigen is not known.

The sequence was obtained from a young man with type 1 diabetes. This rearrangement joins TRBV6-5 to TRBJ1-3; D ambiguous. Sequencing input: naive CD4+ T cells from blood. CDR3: CASSYSMDGTGNTIYF. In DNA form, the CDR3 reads TGTGCCAGCAGTTACTCGATGGACGGGACTGGAAACACCATATATTTT.